These 21 T cell receptor beta chains were all obtained from the same sample, sequenced in a study of T cell responses to AZD1222 COVID-19 vaccine. The assay was immunoSEQ multiplex PCR, and TCRdb's table has in-frame clones only and misses some. The table lists about 170,000 clones, about 90% of them singletons. The sample consisted of peripheral blood, taken on day 0 of AZD1222 vaccination. These receptors all come from an adult in good health.

The chain recombines TRBV3-1 (or the pseudogene TRBV3-2) with TRBJ1-2; D not resolved. Trimming took off 2 bases at V and 2 bases at J, with 12 bases between the two ends. Germline V gene data show CDR1 as LGHDT and CDR2 as YNNKEL (reference sequence). This CDR3 is built from 15 residues. Written as DNA, the CDR3 is TGTGCCAGCAGCCAAAACCGGGTCCTAAACTATGGCTACACCTTC. This codes for CASSQNRVLNYGYTF.

The rearrangement uses TRBV18 and TRBJ2-1, with D possibly TRBD2 on 5 matching bases. Looked up from germline, CDR1 is KGHSH and CDR2 is LQKENI. V was clipped by 1 base and J by 9 bases, with 7 bases between them. The length of the CDR3 is 12 residues. The chain's CDR3 is CASSPREGEQFF. CDR3 bases: TGTGCCAGCTCACCACGCGAGGGTGAGCAGTTCTTC. The full variable domain, its missing parts supplied by reference TRBV18 and TRBJ2-1, is NAGVMQNPRHLVRRRGQEARLRCSPMKGHSHVYWYRQLPEEGLKFMVYLQKENIIDESGMPKERFSAEFPKEGPSILRIQQVVRGDSAAYFCASSPREGEQFFGPGTRLTVL.

V gene TRBV2 combines with J gene TRBJ2-3; 10 nucleotides match TRBD2. V shed 5 bases and J 5 bases; nucleotides not matched to a gene: 13. This CDR3 spans 17 amino acids. Germline V gives CDR1 SNHLY, CDR2 FYNNEI. This chain's CDR3 is CASSPHRVAGGGDTQYF. DNA for the CDR3: TGTGCCAGCAGTCCTCATAGGGTAGCGGGAGGCGGAGATACGCAGTATTTT.

The chain links TRBV7-9 to TRBJ2-1; 7 positions match TRBD2. V shed 6 bases, J shed 3 bases, and the junction held 8 bases outside the gene matches. The germline CDR1 and CDR2 sequences are SEHNR and FQNEAQ (reference sequence). This CDR3 spans 15 amino acids. CDR3: CASSLSGMNYNEQFF. CDR3 nucleotide sequence: TGTGCCAGCAGTTTAAGCGGGATGAACTACAATGAGCAGTTCTTC.

J is TRBJ1-6 and V is TRBV5-5; 7 bases agree with TRBD1. The J segment lost 6 bases and the V segment lost 4 bases, leaving 10 bases of the junction unmatched. CDR3 size: 16 residues. CDR1 and CDR2 (germline): SGHKS, YYEKEE (reference sequence). The DNA for the CDR3 is TGTGCCAGCAGCCCGGGACAGCCTGAATTTAATTCACCCCTCCACTTT. This gives the protein CASSPGQPEFNSPLHF.

The chain has TRBV15 and TRBJ2-7, with 7 bases fitting TRBD1. V shed 1 base, J shed 3 bases, and the junction held 9 bases outside the gene matches. The germline V gene encodes CDR1 LNHNV and CDR2 YYDKDF (reference sequence). The CDR3 length is 16 residues. CDR3 amino acids: CATSRAVRGRDYEQYF. The CDR3 coding sequence is TGTGCCACCAGCAGAGCTGTAAGGGGGCGCGACTACGAGCAGTACTTC.

The chain employs TRBV3-1 (or the pseudogene TRBV3-2) and TRBJ1-2; TRBD1 might be the D (6 bases). CDR3 length equals 14 residues. V lost 2 bases to trimming and J lost 1 base, with 8 bases between them. Germline V gene data show CDR1 as LGHDT and CDR2 as YNNKEL (reference sequence). CDR3 sequence: CASSQTGYNYGYTF. As DNA, the CDR3 is TGTGCCAGCAGCCAAACAGGGTATAACTATGGCTACACCTTC.

As to this clone: Additional DNA sequences in this sample encode the identical CDR3. V and J are TRBV19 and TRBJ2-1, with 9 bases lining up with TRBD2. Trimming at V came to 3 bases and at J to 0 bases, leaving 0 bases not matched to a gene. The length of the CDR3 is 15 residues. Germline V gene sequence: CDR1 LNHDA, CDR2 SQIVND (reference sequence). CDR3 region: CASSMTSGSYNEQFF. The DNA for the CDR3 is TGTGCCAGTAGTATGACTAGCGGCTCCTACAATGAGCAGTTCTTC.

This clone was recorded only once. The chain has TRBV7-3 and TRBJ2-2; D remains unclear. Trimming cost V 4 bases and J 3 bases, with 6 bases left between them. Germline V lookup: CDR1 SGHTA, CDR2 FQGTGA. The CDR3 extends over 13 amino acids. This CDR3 reads CASSSLHTGELFF. The CDR3 DNA follows: TGTGCCAGCAGCTCACTACACACCGGGGAGCTGTTTTTT. The full variable domain, in which reference TRBV7-3 and TRBJ2-2 provide the parts outside the CDR3, is GAGVSQTPSNKVTEKGKYVELRCDPISGHTALYWYRQSLGQGPEFLIYFQGTGAADDSGLPNDRFFAVRPEGSVSTLKIQRTERGDSAVYLCASSSLHTGELFFGEGSRLTVL.

The J gene is TRBJ2-1, the V gene TRBV19, with 10 bases fitting TRBD2. Germline assignment: CDR1 LNHDA and CDR2 SQIVND (reference sequence). V trimming: 7 bases; J trimming: 7 bases; junction bases outside the gene matches: 13. CDR3 length: 16 residues. CDR3 sequence (DNA): TGTGCCAGTACCCCATCGGCTAGCGGGAGTCGGAATGAGCAGTTCTTC. Encoded protein: CASTPSASGSRNEQFF.

This clone showed up just a few times. V gene TRBV15 combines with J gene TRBJ2-7; D unresolved. The length of the CDR3 is 13 residues. Trimming removed 0 bases from V and 6 bases from J, with 9 bases in between. Germline assignment: CDR1 LNHNV and CDR2 YYDKDF (reference sequence). CDR3 in amino acids: CATSRDLGREQYF. CDR3 in DNA: TGTGCCACCAGCAGAGATCTCGGTCGCGAGCAGTACTTC.

The chain links TRBV29-1 to TRBJ2-1; D not resolved. CDR3 size: 13 residues. From germline, CDR1 is SQVTM and CDR2 ANQGSEA. V lost 5 bases, J lost 8 bases, and 16 bases lay in between. The DNA for the CDR3 is TGCAGCGTTCCGGCAAGTAGAGGCGATGAGCAGTTCTTC. It specifies CSVPASRGDEQFF.

The V call is TRBV30, the J call TRBJ2-1; 12 bases match TRBD1. The J segment lost 5 bases and the V segment lost 8 bases, leaving 10 bases of the junction unmatched. Per the germline V gene, CDR1 is GTSNPN and CDR2 is SVGIG (reference sequence). CDR3 length equals 15 residues. DNA for the CDR3: TGTGCCCGTACCCGCGGGACAGGGGGCAACAATGAGCAGTTCTTC. It specifies CARTRGTGGNNEQFF.

The rearrangement uses TRBV4-1 and TRBJ1-4; a possible D gene is TRBD1 (5 bases). The CDR3 length is 17 residues. The germline V gene has CDR1 MGHRA and CDR2 YSYEKL. The germline V and J ends were trimmed by 0 bases and 4 bases, with 15 bases remaining between them. The CDR3 sequence: CASSQDGPQGGNEKLFF. CDR3 sequence (DNA): TGCGCCAGCAGCCAAGATGGTCCGCAGGGAGGTAATGAAAAACTGTTTTTT.

The chain carries TRBV3-1 (or the pseudogene TRBV3-2) and TRBJ1-4; D ambiguous. Germline-derived CDR1 and CDR2 are LGHDT and YNNKEL (reference sequence). The CDR3 has 14 residues. V dropped 4 bases and J dropped 0 bases, with 6 bases sitting between them. The DNA for the CDR3 is TGTGCCAGCAGCCCCTTGGCAACTAATGAAAAACTGTTTTTT. Protein product: CASSPLATNEKLFF.

This sequence joins TRBV5-1 and TRBJ1-2; a possible D gene is TRBD1 (6 bases). The V gene's germline CDR1 is SGHRS and CDR2 YFSETQ. The V gene lost 1 base and the J gene lost 8 bases, with 15 bases spanning the gap. The CDR3 spans 14 residues. CDR3 region: CASSLSGQGLGYTF. CDR3 in DNA: TGCGCCAGCAGCTTGTCGGGACAAGGATTAGGCTACACCTTC. The variable domain in full, completed from reference TRBV5-1 and TRBJ1-2, reads KAGVTQTPRYLIKTRGQQVTLSCSPISGHRSVSWYQQTPGQGLQFLFEYFSETQRNKGNFPGRFSGRQFSNSRSEMNVSTLELGDSALYLCASSLSGQGLGYTFGSGTRLTVV.

This chain joins TRBV6-1 and TRBJ1-5; tentative D call: TRBD1 (6 bases). V shed 3 bases and J shed 2 bases, with 14 bases lying between them. CDR1 MNHNS and CDR2 SASEGT come from the germline V gene. The CDR3 has 16 residues. The CDR3 region is CASSDVWTVGNQPQHF. In DNA form, the CDR3 reads TGTGCCAGCAGTGATGTGTGGACAGTAGGCAATCAGCCCCAGCATTTT.

This sequence joins TRBV4-1 and TRBJ2-1; TRBD1 agrees at 12 bases. Germline trimming cut 8 bases from V and 7 bases from J; bases unmatched to any gene: 9. Germline V gene lookup returns CDR1 MGHRA and CDR2 YSYEKL. The CDR3 contains 15 residues. In DNA form, the CDR3 reads TGCGCCAGCGGCCGGGGACAGGGGGCCGGTAATGAGCAGTTCTTC. Translated, it gives CASGRGQGAGNEQFF.

This clone occurred a few times. The chain recombines TRBV5-1 with TRBJ2-1; D unclear. CDR3 length: 11 amino acids. Looked up from germline, CDR1 is SGHRS and CDR2 is YFSETQ. V was pared by 5 bases and J by 6 bases, with 6 bases between. The CDR3, as DNA: TGCGCCAGCAGAGGCCCCAATGAGCAGTTCTTC. Residues: CASRGPNEQFF.

The genes are TRBV7-9 and TRBJ2-2; weak D call: TRBD1 (6 bases). Germline V CDR1 and CDR2: SEHNR, FQNEAQ (reference sequence). Trimming took off 5 bases at V and 0 bases at J, with 10 bases between the two ends. This CDR3 is 15 amino acids long. The CDR3 protein is CASSAGTSNTGELFF. CDR3 sequence (DNA): TGTGCCAGCAGCGCCGGGACATCGAACACCGGGGAGCTGTTTTTT.

The sample holds a few counts of this clone. The rearrangement uses TRBV5-4 and TRBJ1-3; D may be TRBD1 (5 bases). The CDR3 sequence is 14 residues long. CDR1 is SGHNT, CDR2 YYREEE, per germline (reference sequence). V was clipped by 0 bases and J by 2 bases, with 6 bases between them. Here the CDR3 reads CASSLGRAGNTIYF. The CDR3 DNA is TGTGCCAGCAGCTTGGGCAGGGCTGGAAACACCATATATTTT.